This passage covers 24 T cell receptor beta chains from one sample sequenced in a study of CD8 T cells in Susac syndrome (dated by TCRdb to the late 2010s). Library method: the immunoSEQ multiplex PCR assay. RNA was extracted with the RNeasy kit and about 0.5 to 1 ug was reverse transcribed using random hexamers. TCRdb passed the public sequencing reads through fastp at Q25 and MiXCR, retaining productive beta sequences. All rows with the same CDR3 protein become a single entry with the most common DNA and genes. The sample includes about 130,000 distinct CDR3 sequences, with around 95% observed a single time. Under 0.2% of the sample goes to the ten largest clones. Sample: CD8+ T cells from PBMCs. The receptors were gathered from a human donor with Susac syndrome.

The chain employs TRBV2 and TRBJ2-4, with 7 bases aligning to TRBD1. V lost 10 bases and J lost 0; bases outside the gene matches: 6. The CDR3 totals 14 residues. Germline V gene data show CDR1 as SNHLY and CDR2 as FYNNEI. The CDR3 sequence: CAIDREEAKNIQYF. DNA of the CDR3: TGTGCCATTGACAGGGAAGAAGCCAAAAACATTCAGTACTTC. The full variable domain, in which reference TRBV2 and TRBJ2-4 provide the parts outside the CDR3, is EPEVTQTPSHQVTQMGQEVILRCVPISNHLYFYWYRQILGQKVEFLVSFYNNEISEKSEIFDDQFSVERPDGSNFTLKIRSTKLEDSAMYFCAIDREEAKNIQYFGAGTRLSVL.

The CDR3 loop is CASSLGWGIVNEQFF. DNA of the CDR3: TGTGCCAGCAGCTTGGGTTGGGGGATTGTCAATGAGCAGTTCTTC. J is TRBJ2-1 and V is TRBV5-6, with D perhaps TRBD1 or TRBD2 (5 bases each). The V and J ends lost 0 bases and 6 bases respectively, with 13 bases between them. The length of the CDR3 is 15 residues. The germline CDR1 and CDR2 sequences are SGHDT and YYEEEE.

The V and J genes are TRBV9 and TRBJ2-1; possible D gene TRBD1, 6 bases. The V gene's germline CDR1 is SGDLS and CDR2 YYNGEE. The CDR3 spans 16 residues. The ends were cut back, 4 bases at V and 5 bases at J, with 19 bases in the middle. The CDR3 spells CASSPTRAGVHNEQFF. In DNA form, the CDR3 reads TGTGCCAGCAGCCCCACCCGGGCAGGGGTACACAATGAGCAGTTCTTC.

The chain joins TRBV20-1 to TRBJ2-7, with D possibly being TRBD1 (5 bases). Trimming removed 3 bases at V and 3 bases at J, with 12 bases between. Germline V gene sequence: CDR1 DFQATT, CDR2 SNEGSKA (reference sequence). The length of the CDR3 is 13 residues. The CDR3 here is CSARQDTNYEQYF. The CDR3 bases are TGCAGTGCTAGGCAGGACACCAACTACGAGCAGTACTTC.

This clonotype was seen only a few times. The V call is TRBV10-3, the J call TRBJ1-1, with a possible D match to TRBD1 (5 bases). The V gene lost 4 bases and the J gene lost 2 bases, with 11 bases spanning the gap. The CDR3 runs 14 residues. Germline CDR1 reads ENHRY; CDR2 reads SYGVKD. The CDR3 nucleotides read TGTGCCATCAGTGTTGGGGGTGAAAACACTGAAGCTTTCTTT. As protein: CAISVGGENTEAFF.

V usage is TRBV28 and J usage is TRBJ1-3, with D tentatively TRBD1 (6 bases). CDR1 and CDR2 from the germline V gene are MDHEN and SYDVKM. The CDR3 contains 16 residues. Trimming pared 5 bases from V and 3 bases from J, leaving 17 bases between. CDR3 in DNA: TGTGCCAGCAGTGCCCGGGACACAACCTTTGGAAACACCATATATTTT. Encoded protein: CASSARDTTFGNTIYF.

V gene TRBV29-1 combines with J gene TRBJ1-2; D ambiguous. The germline V gene encodes CDR1 SQVTM and CDR2 ANQGSEA. This CDR3 is 13 amino acids long. V dropped 0 bases and J dropped 8 bases, with 13 bases sitting between them. CDR3 region: CSVEDKDVVGYTF. CDR3 bases: TGCAGCGTTGAAGATAAAGATGTGGTGGGCTACACCTTC.

V gene TRBV28 combines with J gene TRBJ2-7; D is uncertain. The CDR3 totals 14 residues. Germline CDR1 and CDR2: MDHEN and SYDVKM. V was trimmed by 6 bases and J by 2 bases, leaving 14 bases between them. The CDR3: CASSKVKTPYEQYF. The CDR3 DNA reads as TGTGCCAGCAGCAAAGTTAAGACCCCCTACGAGCAGTACTTC.

CDR3 loop: CASGLAPAGNEQFF. The CDR3 nucleotides read TGTGCTAGTGGTTTGGCCCCCGCGGGCAATGAGCAGTTCTTC. The chain employs TRBV12-5 and TRBJ2-1, with D maybe TRBD2 (5 bases). Deletions cut 1 base from V and 6 bases from J, with 10 bases between. CDR3 length: 14 amino acids. CDR1 is LGHNT and CDR2 is FRNRAP in the germline V gene.

The J gene is TRBJ1-2, the V gene TRBV6-1; D not certain. The germline V gene has CDR1 MNHNS and CDR2 SASEGT. V lost 8 bases to trimming and J lost 6 bases, with 10 bases between them. There are 11 residues in the CDR3. The CDR3 loop is CASWRDHGYTF. CDR3 nucleotide sequence: TGTGCCAGCTGGAGGGATCATGGCTACACCTTC.

The chain is built from TRBV5-1 and TRBJ2-7; 7 bases are a match to TRBD2. There are 14 residues in the CDR3. J gave up 4 bases and V 1 base, and 5 bases lay outside the gene matches. Germline lookup yields CDR1 SGHRS and CDR2 YFSETQ. The CDR3 loop is CASSLTWEGYEQYF. The CDR3 DNA follows: TGCGCCAGCAGCTTGACTTGGGAGGGATACGAGCAGTACTTC.

The chain links TRBV7-3 to TRBJ2-2; D is uncertain. CDR3 length equals 14 residues. The germline V and J ends were trimmed by 4 bases and 3 bases, with 9 bases remaining between them. Germline loops: CDR1 SGHTA, CDR2 FQGTGA. CDR3 sequence (DNA): TGTGCCAGCAGCTCTTCGACTGACACCGGGGAGCTGTTTTTT. Translated, it gives CASSSSTDTGELFF.

V and J are TRBV20-1 and TRBJ2-3; 10 nucleotides line up with TRBD2. The length of the CDR3 is 16 residues. J lost 4 bases, V lost 0 bases, and 7 bases had no gene match. The germline V gene has CDR1 DFQATT and CDR2 SNEGSKA (reference sequence). CDR3 amino acids: CSARDSLAGASDTQYF. Written as DNA, the CDR3 is TGCAGTGCTAGAGATTCCCTAGCGGGAGCCTCAGATACGCAGTATTTT.

This chain joins TRBV6-5 and TRBJ1-3; D may be TRBD1 (5 bases). The CDR3 extends over 14 amino acids. Trimming stripped 2 bases from V and 7 bases from J, with 12 bases between. Germline CDR1 reads MNHEY; CDR2 reads SVGAGI. The CDR3 sequence: CASSYDSRGNTIYF. The CDR3 DNA sequence: TGTGCCAGCAGTTACGACAGCAGAGGGAACACCATATATTTT.

The chain uses TRBV5-4 and TRBJ2-7; D is unresolved. CDR1 SGHNT and CDR2 YYREEE come from the germline V gene (reference sequence). The CDR3 has 12 amino acids. The V gene lost 1 base and the J gene lost 7 bases, with 9 bases spanning the gap. In nucleotides, the CDR3 is TGTGCCAGCAGCTTGCTGGCGAGGGAGCAGTACTTC. Encoded protein: CASSLLAREQYF.

The chain has TRBV28 and TRBJ2-5; maybe TRBD2 (5 bases). The germline CDR1 and CDR2 sequences are MDHEN and SYDVKM. The CDR3 contains 13 residues. The germline V and J ends were trimmed by 8 bases and 3 bases, with 13 bases remaining between them. CDR3 bases: TGTGCCAGCCTAGGGCCCGGGGAAGAGACCCAGTACTTC. Amino acids: CASLGPGEETQYF.

This chain joins TRBV9 and TRBJ2-2; D perhaps matches TRBD1 (6 bases). V was pared by 7 bases and J by 3 bases, with 10 bases between. The CDR3 contains 13 residues. Germline CDR1 is SGDLS and CDR2 is YYNGEE. CDR3 protein: CASEGGDTGELFF. The CDR3 DNA sequence: TGTGCCAGCGAAGGGGGAGACACCGGGGAGCTGTTTTTT.

The CDR3 region has the DNA TGCAGTGCTAGAGATCTGGGGGACGGGATGAACACTGAAGCTTTCTTT. This translates into CSARDLGDGMNTEAFF. This rearrangement joins TRBV20-1 to TRBJ1-1; D may be TRBD1 (5 bases). This CDR3 has 16 amino acids. Germline V gene data show CDR1 as DFQATT and CDR2 as SNEGSKA (reference sequence). V lost 0 bases to trimming and J lost 0 bases, with 14 bases between them.

The genes are TRBV11-2 and TRBJ2-1, with 8 bases lining up with TRBD1. Per the germline V gene, CDR1 is SGHAT and CDR2 is FQNNGV. The V and J ends lost 6 bases and 2 bases, in that order; junction bases with no gene match: 6. The CDR3 runs 15 residues. The chain's CDR3 is CASRTGEGPYNEQFF. The CDR3 DNA is TGTGCCAGCAGGACAGGGGAAGGCCCCTACAATGAGCAGTTCTTC.

The chain employs TRBV12-5 and TRBJ2-1; 7 bases are a match to TRBD1. This CDR3 is built from 18 residues. Germline V gene data show CDR1 as LGHNT and CDR2 as FRNRAP. The J segment lost 3 bases and the V segment lost 4 bases, leaving 15 bases of the junction unmatched. Written as DNA, the CDR3 is TGTGCTAGTGGTTCAAACATCGACAGGGAAACCGGCTACAATGAGCAGTTCTTC. It specifies CASGSNIDRETGYNEQFF.

This clonotype was recorded only once. This chain connects TRBV5-6 to TRBJ2-7; no reliable D call. The CDR3 sequence is 13 residues long. The germline CDR1 and CDR2 sequences are SGHDT and YYEEEE. V lost 0 bases and J 3 bases, leaving 7 bases between the germline ends. CDR3 in amino acids: CASSLVVNYEQYF. The CDR3 DNA sequence: TGTGCCAGCAGCTTGGTGGTCAACTACGAGCAGTACTTC.

In this sample, this clonotype turned up once. The chain joins TRBV9 to TRBJ2-7, with TRBD2 as a possible D gene (6 bases). CDR3 length: 14 amino acids. Trimming removed 3 bases at V and 5 bases at J, with 15 bases between. The germline gives CDR1 SGDLS, CDR2 YYNGEE. In DNA, the CDR3 is TGTGCCAGCAGCGCGGGGACTCCAGACGACGAGCAGTACTTC. It specifies CASSAGTPDDEQYF.

V is TRBV9 and J is TRBJ2-7, with D perhaps TRBD1 or TRBD2 (6 bases each). Trimming took off 7 bases at V and 3 bases at J, with 17 bases between the two ends. CDR3 length: 14 residues. Germline loops: CDR1 SGDLS, CDR2 YYNGEE. The CDR3: CASARGGMDYEQYF. CDR3 DNA sequence: TGTGCCAGCGCCCGAGGGGGGATGGACTACGAGCAGTACTTC.

The CDR3 loop is CASSGVAGEEQFF. In DNA form, the CDR3 reads TGTGCCAGCAGTGGAGTAGCGGGAGAGGAGCAGTTCTTC. The chain employs TRBV6-4 and TRBJ2-1; 9 bases map to TRBD2. Germline loops: CDR1 MRHNA, CDR2 SNTAGT. The CDR3 runs to 13 residues. V lost 4 bases, J lost 10 bases, and 5 bases stayed unmatched.